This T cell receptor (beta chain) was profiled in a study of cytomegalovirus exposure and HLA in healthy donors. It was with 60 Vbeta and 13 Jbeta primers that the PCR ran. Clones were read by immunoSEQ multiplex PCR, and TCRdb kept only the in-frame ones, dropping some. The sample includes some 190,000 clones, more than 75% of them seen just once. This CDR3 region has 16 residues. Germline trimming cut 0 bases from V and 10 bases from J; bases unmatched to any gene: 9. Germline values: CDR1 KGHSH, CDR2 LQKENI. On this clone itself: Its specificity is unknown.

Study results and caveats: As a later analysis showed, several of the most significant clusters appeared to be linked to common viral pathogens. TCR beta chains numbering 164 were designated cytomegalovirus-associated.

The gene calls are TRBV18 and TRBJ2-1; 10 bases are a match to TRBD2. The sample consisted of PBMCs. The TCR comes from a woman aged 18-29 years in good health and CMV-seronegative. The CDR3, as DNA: TGTGCCAGCTCACCACCCGGGCTAGCGGGAGCTTTCGAGCAGTTCTTC. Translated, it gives CASSPPGLAGAFEQFF.